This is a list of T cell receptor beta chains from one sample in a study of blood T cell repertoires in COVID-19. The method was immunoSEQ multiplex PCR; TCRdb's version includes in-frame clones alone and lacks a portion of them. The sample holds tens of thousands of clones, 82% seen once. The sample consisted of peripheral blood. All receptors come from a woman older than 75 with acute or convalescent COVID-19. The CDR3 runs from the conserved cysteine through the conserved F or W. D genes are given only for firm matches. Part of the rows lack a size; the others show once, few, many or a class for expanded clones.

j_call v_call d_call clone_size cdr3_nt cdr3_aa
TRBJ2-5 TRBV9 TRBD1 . TGTGCCAGCAGCGGCCAGGGCAGGGGGCCGAGGGAGACCCAGTACTTC CASSGQGRGPRETQYF
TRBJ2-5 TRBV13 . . TGTGCCAGCAGCCCCACCCAGGGAAAGGAGGGGACCCAGTACTTC CASSPTQGKEGTQYF
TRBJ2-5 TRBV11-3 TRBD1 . TGTGCCAGCAGCCGTGGGACAGGGGGCACAGAAGAGACCCAGTACTTC CASSRGTGGTEETQYF
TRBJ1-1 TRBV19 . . TGTGCCAGTAGTATAGACCCCAGGAGGAGGATCAGCATGAACACTGAAGCTTTCTTT CASSIDPRRRISMNTEAFF
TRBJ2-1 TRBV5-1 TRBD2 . TGCGCCAGCAGCTTGGTAGCGGGAGGGGGAGAGCAGTTCTTC CASSLVAGGGEQFF
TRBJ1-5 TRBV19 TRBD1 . TGTGCCAGTCTAGGACAGGGCAATCAGCCCCAGCATTTT CASLGQGNQPQHF
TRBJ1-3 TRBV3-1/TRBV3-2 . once TGTGCCAGCAGCCAAGACGACGGAGGTGGAAACACCATATATTTT CASSQDDGGGNTIYF
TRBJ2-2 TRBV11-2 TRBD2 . TGTGCCAGCATGGGCCTAGGGAAGTTGACTAGCGGGAGGGCCGGGGAGCTGTTTTTT CASMGLGKLTSGRAGELFF
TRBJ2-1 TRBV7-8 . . TGTGCCAGCAGCCGGGGTCGGGGTTACCGCTCCTACAATGAGCAGTTCTTC CASSRGRGYRSYNEQFF
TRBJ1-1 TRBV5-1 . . TGCGCCAGCAGCTTGGACAGGACGGAAGCTTTCTTT CASSLDRTEAFF
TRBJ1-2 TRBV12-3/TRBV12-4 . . TGTGCCAGTACGGGGGATGACTATGGCTACACCTTC CASTGDDYGYTF
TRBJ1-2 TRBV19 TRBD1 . TGTGCCAGTAGTATCCAGGGGGTAAACTATGGCTACACCTTC CASSIQGVNYGYTF
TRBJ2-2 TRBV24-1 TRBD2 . TGTGCCACCAGTGATTTGGGGACTAGCGGGATTTTTGTCACCGGGGAGCTGTTTTTT CATSDLGTSGIFVTGELFF
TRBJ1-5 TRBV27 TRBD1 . TGTGCCAGCAGTTCCTCCACAGGGGGCCGGAATCAGCCCCAGCATTTT CASSSSTGGRNQPQHF